This entry features one T cell receptor beta chain sequence. Its antigen remains unidentified. Method: immunoSEQ multiplex PCR; TCRdb's copy keeps in-frame clones and lacks some. The data contain approximately 110,000 clones, around 87% of them singletons. Second-dose schedules of about 4 or about 12 weeks were combined. V lost 0 bases, J lost 8 bases, and 4 bases stayed unmatched. This CDR3 has 15 residues. Germline-derived CDR1 and CDR2 are SGHRS and YFSETQ. The sample belongs to a study of T cell responses to AZD1222 COVID-19 vaccine. Study observations and caveats: Vaccination with two AZD1222 doses was followed by a rise in Spike-specific TCR breadth and depth. Regions 160-218 and 743-854 held dominance among vaccine-associated CD4 TCRs, which spanned spike.

This chain links TRBV5-1 with TRBJ2-1; 11 bases align to TRBD2. This sample comprised peripheral blood, obtained 28 days after the second AZD1222 dose. This clonotype originated in an adult who received the AZD1222 COVID-19 vaccine. CDR3 amino acids: CASSLVSGGAYEQFF. CDR3 coding DNA: TGCGCCAGCAGCTTGGTTAGCGGGGGGGCATATGAGCAGTTCTTC.